This T cell receptor (beta chain) was documented in a study of blood T cell repertoires in COVID-19. Study background: COVID-19 samples, acute and convalescent, were from the United States, Italy and Spain. T cells, B-cell-depleted T cells, or PBMCs provided the cDNA or gDNA that served as material.

The CDR3 totals 13 residues. The germline gives CDR1 SGHVS, CDR2 FNYEAQ. The V end lost 5 bases, the J end lost 8 bases, and 13 bases lay between the germline ends. In the authors' methods: The authors estimated nucleated cell counts from reference gene primer amplification. TCRdb keeps only in-frame clones here, not all; method: immunoSEQ multiplex PCR. V, J and clone size reflect that table, while D and trimming were determined from the DNA. The profile shows hundreds of thousands of clones, 75% to 85% of them singletons. Participant ages covered roughly 18 to 90 years across 24 US areas. This clonotype originated in a man aged 30 to 45 with acute COVID-19. This chain links TRBV7-6 with TRBJ2-1; no clear D gene. The specimen sequenced was PBMCs or T cells enriched from blood (not recorded which). The CDR3 sequence: CASSLVASDEQFF. In DNA form, the CDR3 reads TGTGCCAGCAGCCTGGTCGCTAGTGATGAGCAGTTCTTC.